Listed below are T cell receptor beta chains from one sample, sequenced in a study of human T cells and chemical hapten exposure. TCRdb redid the calling of the RACE reads with MiXCR, one entry per CDR3 protein. The sample shows around 110,000 distinct CDR3 sequences, 9.5% to 13% of them seen only once. The sample consisted of whole blood, taken in connection with sensitization to the hapten diphenylcyclopropenone (DPC). The receptors were gathered from a woman aged 45 to 65 with alopecia areata. Some clones in this sample may be carry-over from other donors' samples. The CDR3 runs from the conserved cysteine through the conserved F or W. The D gene is left open where the match is weak. Only some rows state a clone size, as once, few, many or a class for expanded clones.

j_call clone_size d_call v_call cdr3_aa cdr3_nt
TRBJ2-5 NA NA TRBV6-2/TRBV6-3 CASSYSRRGETQYF TGTGCCAGCAGTTACTCGAGAAGAGGGGAGACCCAGTACTTC
TRBJ2-5 NA NA TRBV7-9 CASSLASLGRETQYF TGTGCCAGCAGCTTAGCCTCCCTGGGCCGGGAGACCCAGTACTTC
TRBJ1-4 NA NA TRBV28 CASSFTQEKLFF TGTGCCAGCAGTTTTACCCAGGAAAAACTGTTTTTT
TRBJ1-2 few TRBD1 TRBV18 CASSPEGQTNYGYTF TGTGCCAGCTCACCAGAGGGACAGACTAACTATGGCTACACCTTC
TRBJ2-7 many TRBD2 TRBV11-2 CASSPPGLAGGVGSYEQYF TGTGCCAGCAGCCCCCCGGGACTAGCGGGAGGCGTGGGCAGCTACGAGCAGTACTTC
TRBJ2-2 many NA TRBV11-2 CASSLDLGRNARNTGELFF TGTGCCAGCAGCTTAGATCTTGGGAGGAACGCCCGAAACACCGGGGAGCTGTTTTTT
TRBJ1-3 NA NA TRBV7-2 CASSLRQIGNTIYF TGTGCCAGCAGCTTACGACAAATTGGAAACACCATATATTTT
TRBJ2-1 many NA TRBV19 CASSRAMSDEQFF TGTGCCAGTAGTCGGGCGATGAGCGATGAGCAGTTCTTC
TRBJ1-2 few NA TRBV11-1 CASGTTGYGYTF TGTGCCAGCGGGACCACGGGCTATGGCTACACCTTC
TRBJ1-3 few NA TRBV12-3/TRBV12-4 CASSQQDPLTGNTIYF TGTGCCAGCAGTCAACAGGATCCTCTTACTGGAAACACCATATATTTT
TRBJ1-5 many NA TRBV19 CASSIVGRTFQPQHF TGTGCCAGTAGTATTGTCGGACGGACTTTTCAGCCCCAGCATTTT
TRBJ2-1 few TRBD1 TRBV6-1 CASSEAQNRGREQFF TGTGCCAGCAGTGAAGCGCAAAACAGGGGTAGGGAGCAGTTCTTC
TRBJ1-2 NA NA TRBV28 CASAGTRGYTF TGTGCCAGCGCAGGAACGCGCGGCTACACCTTC
TRBJ2-5 few TRBD1 TRBV28 CAAHQAGGAETQYF TGTGCCGCACACCAGGCAGGGGGCGCAGAGACCCAGTACTTC
TRBJ1-2 few NA TRBV6-6 CASSNTGTQYTF TGTGCCAGCAGTAACACCGGGACCCAGTACACCTTC
TRBJ2-1 many TRBD1 TRBV7-2 CASSSDRSYNEQFF TGTGCCAGCAGCTCGGACAGGTCCTACAATGAGCAGTTCTTC
TRBJ2-2 NA TRBD1 TRBV6-6 CASSLAAGGRELFF TGTGCCAGCAGTTTAGCGGCAGGGGGCCGGGAGCTGTTTTTT
TRBJ2-2 NA TRBD2 TRBV12-3/TRBV12-4 CASKLWASGTGELFF TGTGCCAGCAAATTATGGGCTAGCGGGACCGGGGAGCTGTTTTTT
TRBJ2-7 NA NA TRBV28 CASRGTPGDEQYF TGTGCCAGCAGGGGGACCCCCGGGGACGAGCAGTACTTC
TRBJ1-1 NA NA TRBV20-1 CSARVAGLVTEAFF TGCAGTGCTAGGGTAGCAGGTCTCGTCACTGAAGCTTTCTTT
TRBJ2-7 NA NA TRBV7-2 CASSFSRSYEQYF TGTGCCAGCAGCTTCAGCCGATCCTACGAGCAGTACTTC
TRBJ2-2 NA TRBD1 TRBV10-1 CASSPGQGTFNTGELFF TGCGCCAGCAGTCCGGGACAGGGGACTTTTAACACCGGGGAGCTGTTTTTT
TRBJ1-5 few NA TRBV18 CASSPTSGRSNQPQHF TGTGCCAGCTCACCAACGTCCGGGCGTAGCAATCAGCCCCAGCATTTT
TRBJ2-4 NA NA TRBV6-2/TRBV6-3 CASSYSHLAKNIQYF TGTGCCAGCAGTTACTCGCATCTAGCCAAAAACATTCAGTACTTC
TRBJ1-6 few TRBD1 TRBV18 CASSPDRGGSPLHF TGTGCCAGCTCACCGGACAGGGGAGGATCACCCCTCCACTTT
TRBJ2-1 few NA TRBV11-2 CASSSQPSYNEQFF TGTGCCAGCAGCTCCCAACCCTCCTACAATGAGCAGTTCTTC
TRBJ1-1 many TRBD1 TRBV10-1 CASSEALGQGFTEAFF TGCGCCAGCAGTGAAGCCTTGGGACAGGGATTCACTGAAGCTTTCTTT
TRBJ2-7 many NA TRBV11-2 CASTAGIRTSYEQYF TGTGCCAGCACCGCCGGGATACGCACTTCCTACGAGCAGTACTTC
TRBJ1-1 few NA TRBV3-1 CASSQGDRWGTEAFF TGTGCCAGCAGCCAAGGAGACAGGTGGGGGACTGAAGCTTTCTTT
TRBJ2-7 many NA TRBV20-1 CSATRVLGNEQYF TGCAGTGCTACTCGCGTCCTCGGGAACGAGCAGTACTTC
TRBJ1-5 few NA TRBV29-1 CSVASGDGSNQPQHF TGCAGCGTTGCGTCAGGGGATGGTAGCAATCAGCCCCAGCATTTT
TRBJ2-5 NA TRBD1 TRBV15 CATSRVLGTVVLAQETQYF TGTGCCACCAGCAGAGTCCTTGGGACAGTGGTTCTGGCACAAGAGACCCAGTACTTC
TRBJ2-1 NA NA TRBV7-9 CASSLDITGEQFF TGTGCCAGCAGCTTAGATATTACGGGGGAGCAGTTCTTC
TRBJ1-6 many NA TRBV6-2/TRBV6-3 CASSYWDNSPLHF TGTGCCAGCAGTTACTGGGATAATTCACCCCTCCACTTT
TRBJ2-5 many TRBD1 TRBV29-1 CSALTGGRGGETQYF TGCAGCGCCCTGACAGGGGGCAGAGGAGGAGAGACCCAGTACTTC
TRBJ2-2 NA TRBD2 TRBV20-1 CSVRLAGGPDTGELFF TGCAGTGTCCGACTAGCGGGAGGGCCGGACACCGGGGAGCTGTTTTTT
TRBJ1-2 NA NA TRBV28 CASSSVSYGYTF TGTGCCAGCAGTTCGGTTTCGTATGGCTACACCTTC